What follows are 12 T cell receptor beta chains derived from one specimen sequenced in a study of blood T cells in healthy people across ages. It was with a sample-barcoded 5' primer and a J-beta primer mix that a second PCR of roughly 7 to 12 cycles was run. TCRdb ran MiXCR on the 5' RACE reads and lists one entry per CDR3 protein. The sample consists of under 2,000,000 distinct CDR3 sequences, 49% of them appearing once. Sequenced: blood. These receptor sequences come from a woman aged 35 to 49 in good health.

The chain recombines TRBV28 with TRBJ2-1; 9 bases are a match to TRBD2. The V and J ends lost 7 bases and 3 bases, in that order; junction bases with no gene match: 7. The CDR3 loop spans 15 amino acids. Germline CDR1 reads MDHEN; CDR2 reads SYDVKM. The CDR3 sequence: CASNPAGGNYNEQFF. The CDR3 DNA reads as TGTGCCAGCAATCCAGCGGGGGGCAACTACAATGAGCAGTTCTTC.

This clonotype was observed a few times. The V and J genes are TRBV27 and TRBJ2-1; 8 bases map to TRBD1. J lost 9 bases, V lost 5 bases, and 12 bases had no gene match. The CDR3 totals 15 residues. Germline values: CDR1 MNHEY, CDR2 SMNVEV (reference sequence). CDR3 sequence reads: CASSRVITGGSEQFF. The CDR3 DNA is TGTGCCAGCAGTCGCGTCATTACAGGGGGGAGTGAGCAGTTCTTC.

CDR3 region: CAGIRNNEQFF. CDR3 sequence (DNA): TGTGCCGGCATTAGGAACAATGAGCAGTTCTTC. The gene calls are TRBV28 and TRBJ2-1, with D unclear. The V end was cut by 11 bases, the J end by 5 bases, with 10 bases between. This CDR3 comprises 11 residues. Germline V gene sequence: CDR1 MDHEN, CDR2 SYDVKM.

V is TRBV11-2 and J is TRBJ2-4; 10 nucleotides line up with TRBD1. This CDR3 spans 19 amino acids. In germline, CDR1 is SGHAT, CDR2 FQNNGV. The J segment lost 0 bases and the V segment lost 0 bases, leaving 8 bases of the junction unmatched. CDR3 protein: CASSLDGAGTGEAKNIQYF. The CDR3 coding sequence is TGTGCCAGCAGCTTAGATGGGGCCGGGACAGGGGAAGCCAAAAACATTCAGTACTTC. The variable domain in full, completed from reference TRBV11-2 and TRBJ2-4, reads EAGVAQSPRYKIIEKRQSVAFWCNPISGHATLYWYQQILGQGPKLLIQFQNNGVVDDSQLPKDRFSAERLKGVDSTLKIQPAKLEDSAVYLCASSLDGAGTGEAKNIQYFGAGTRLSVL.

The chain couples TRBV5-1 to TRBJ2-3; 8 bases align to TRBD1. CDR1 is SGHRS, CDR2 YFSETQ, per germline. The CDR3 consists of 15 residues. V trimming: 4 bases; J trimming: 1 base; junction bases outside the gene matches: 5. CDR3 sequence (DNA): TGCGCCAGCAGCGTGGGGACAGGCCGCACAGATACGCAGTATTTT. Its protein is CASSVGTGRTDTQYF.

This clonotype was found a few times. The rearrangement uses TRBV20-1 and TRBJ2-5, with D perhaps TRBD2 (6 bases). Germline-derived CDR1 and CDR2 are DFQATT and SNEGSKA (reference sequence). The CDR3 runs 13 residues. The V end was cut by 8 bases, the J end by 3 bases, with 16 bases between. CDR3 protein: CSITGVSEETQYF. DNA of the CDR3: TGCAGTATCACGGGGGTCTCTGAAGAGACCCAGTACTTC.

There are a few counts of this clonotype. The chain joins TRBV2 to TRBJ2-5, with TRBD1 as a possible D gene (5 bases). This CDR3 contains 12 residues. V lost 8 bases, J lost 4 bases, and 11 bases lay in between. Germline V gene sequence: CDR1 SNHLY, CDR2 FYNNEI. For the CDR3, the DNA is TGTGCCAGCGGGTCAGGGTCAGAGACCCAGTACTTC. This sequence encodes CASGSGSETQYF.

This clonotype was seen many times. J is TRBJ2-4 and V is TRBV27; 7 bases fit TRBD2. The CDR3 sequence is 14 residues long. Germline V gives CDR1 MNHEY, CDR2 SMNVEV (reference sequence). V was pared by 5 bases and J by 1 base, with 2 bases of the junction left unmatched. This CDR3 reads CASSPAGAKNIQYF. The CDR3 DNA reads TGTGCCAGCAGTCCAGCGGGGGCCAAAAACATTCAGTACTTC.

V usage is TRBV20-1 and J usage is TRBJ1-4; D unresolved. The germline gives CDR1 DFQATT, CDR2 SNEGSKA (reference sequence). V dropped 5 bases and J dropped 3 bases, with 16 bases sitting between them. The CDR3 is 15 amino acids. As DNA, the CDR3 is TGCAGTGCTGACCCGGTAGGGTTGTCTAATGAAAAACTGTTTTTT. Translated: CSADPVGLSNEKLFF.

This chain links TRBV20-1 with TRBJ1-6; 10 bases agree with TRBD1. This CDR3 region has 14 residues. The V segment lost 5 bases and the J segment 8 bases; nucleotides outside the gene matches: 6. CDR1 is DFQATT, CDR2 SNEGSKA, per germline (reference sequence). The CDR3 region is CSASTGTGDSPLHF. The CDR3 nucleotides are TGCAGTGCTTCGACCGGGACAGGGGATTCACCCCTCCACTTT.

This clonotype showed up just a few times. This chain links TRBV20-1 with TRBJ2-5; D not certain. The V end was cut by 1 base, the J end by 5 bases, with 5 bases between. The germline V gene has CDR1 DFQATT and CDR2 SNEGSKA (reference sequence). The CDR3 runs to 11 residues. CDR3 sequence reads: CSARASETQYF. The CDR3 nucleotides are TGCAGTGCTAGAGCTAGTGAGACCCAGTACTTC.

This clonotype was observed a handful of times. This chain uses TRBV10-3 with TRBJ2-4; D perhaps matches TRBD2 (5 bases). Per the germline V gene, CDR1 is ENHRY and CDR2 is SYGVKD. V lost 6 bases, J lost 5 bases, and 11 bases lay in between. The CDR3 is 13 residues long. CDR3 loop: CAISFGGENIQYF. In DNA form, the CDR3 reads TGTGCCATCAGCTTTGGAGGTGAAAACATTCAGTACTTC.